This is a list of T cell receptor beta chains from one sample in a study of T cell responses to AZD1222 COVID-19 vaccine. The protocol was immunoSEQ multiplex PCR, while the TCRdb copy is restricted to in-frame clones and leaves out a portion. The sample lists some 74,000 clones, 85% to 90% seen once, with around 1.5% in the top ten. This specimen was peripheral blood, taken 28 days after the second AZD1222 dose. Receptor source: an adult who received the AZD1222 COVID-19 vaccine. The CDR3 runs from the conserved cysteine through the conserved F or W. D genes are given only for firm matches. Expanded clones get a size class; other rows say once, few or many, or leave the size out.

length	size	D	V	J	CDR3	DNA
16	.	TRBD1	TRBV7-8	TRBJ1-2	CASSFKPGQLNYGYTF	TGTGCCAGCAGCTTTAAACCGGGACAGCTTAACTATGGCTACACCTTC
13	.	.	TRBV19	TRBJ1-1	CASIGLLNTEAFF	TGTGCCAGTATTGGCCTCCTTAACACTGAAGCTTTCTTT
15	once	TRBD1	TRBV24-1	TRBJ2-2	CATSDQGQGRRELFF	TGTGCCACCAGTGACCAGGGACAGGGTCGACGGGAGCTGTTTTTT
17	.	TRBD1	TRBV15	TRBJ2-1	CATSRGLARGFFDEQFF	TGTGCCACCAGCAGGGGGCTGGCCAGGGGGTTTTTCGATGAGCAGTTCTTC
17	.	TRBD1	TRBV28	TRBJ1-2	CASSLVPSTTGEHGYTF	TGTGCCAGCAGTTTAGTCCCTTCCACCACAGGGGAGCATGGCTACACCTTC
17	.	TRBD2	TRBV6-4	TRBJ2-1	CASSETTSGGAGFEQFF	TGTGCCAGCAGTGAAACGACTAGCGGGGGGGCCGGGTTTGAGCAGTTCTTC
16	.	TRBD1	TRBV3-1/TRBV3-2	TRBJ1-5	CASSLSGTDSNQPQHF	TGTGCCAGCAGCCTCTCCGGGACAGATAGCAATCAGCCCCAGCATTTT
15	.	.	TRBV7-2	TRBJ1-3	CASSLRQSSGNTIYF	TGTGCCAGCAGCTTGAGACAGTCCTCTGGAAACACCATATATTTT
13	.	.	TRBV6-1	TRBJ1-5	CASSEREELSQHF	TGTGCCAGCAGTGAAAGGGAAGAGTTGTCCCAGCATTTT
15	few	.	TRBV10-1	TRBJ1-6	CASSESLGRHSPLHF	TGCGCCAGCAGTGAGTCGTTGGGGAGGCATTCACCCCTCCACTTT
17	.	TRBD1	TRBV28	TRBJ1-5	CASSPSAGTVSSQPQHF	TGTGCCAGCAGTCCATCTGCAGGGACAGTGAGCAGTCAGCCCCAGCATTTT
16	.	.	TRBV4-1	TRBJ2-2	CASSQPLGHLTGELFF	TGCGCCAGCAGCCAACCCCTGGGTCACCTAACCGGGGAGCTGTTTTTT
12	.	.	TRBV7-3	TRBJ1-1	CASRPTASEAFF	TGTGCCAGCAGACCCACAGCGTCTGAAGCTTTCTTT
16	.	TRBD2	TRBV28	TRBJ2-3	CASSASSGGNTDTQYF	TGTGCCAGCAGTGCCTCTAGCGGGGGGAACACAGATACGCAGTATTTT
15	.	.	TRBV7-2	TRBJ1-3	CASSLGTQSGNTIYF	TGTGCCAGCAGCTTAGGGACACAATCTGGAAACACCATATATTTT
15	few	.	TRBV9	TRBJ1-2	CASAVTGGTNYGYTF	TGTGCCAGTGCAGTGACAGGAGGAACTAACTATGGCTACACCTTC
12	.	.	TRBV12-3/TRBV12-4	TRBJ1-2	CASSLARIDRTF	TGTGCCAGCAGTTTAGCGCGGATAGATCGGACCTTC
13	.	TRBD1	TRBV10-1	TRBJ1-6	CARTGQGGSPLHF	TGCGCCAGAACGGGACAGGGGGGATCACCCCTCCACTTT
15	.	TRBD2	TRBV25-1	TRBJ2-5	CASSESSGGQETQYF	TGTGCCAGCAGTGAATCAAGCGGGGGTCAAGAGACCCAGTACTTC
12	.	.	TRBV30	TRBJ1-2	CAWSTGVGGYTF	TGTGCCTGGAGTACGGGGGTTGGGGGCTACACCTTC